These 18 T cell receptor beta chains were all obtained from the same sample, sequenced in a study of T cells in Graves' hyperthyroidism and ophthalmopathy. The source material, RNA transcripts, was used to amplify TCR beta CDR3 regions. The HTBI set primed first-round TCR CDR3 RT-PCR. TCRdb reprocessed the multiplex PCR reads with MiXCR, giving one entry per CDR3 protein. This repertoire shows a few hundred thousand distinct CDR3 sequences, about 45% found once; its top ten account for more than 7%. Sequencing input: peripheral blood or thyroid tissue (not recorded which). These receptors all stem from a woman aged 18-35 years with Graves' hyperthyroidism.

The CDR3 sequence: CASTSTGNEKLFF. As DNA, the CDR3 is TGTGCCAGCACCTCGACAGGGAACGAAAAACTGTTTTTT. The rearrangement joins TRBV6-1 to TRBJ1-4, with 7 positions matching TRBD1. The CDR3 length is 13 residues. Looked up from germline, CDR1 is MNHNS and CDR2 is SASEGT. J was trimmed by 8 bases and V by 7 bases; bases with no gene match: 7.

The chain couples TRBV20-1 to TRBJ2-1, with 8 bases aligning to TRBD2. With 6 bases clipped from V and 9 bases from J, the junction kept 13 bases outside the gene matches. The CDR3 has 14 residues. Germline CDR1 DFQATT, CDR2 SNEGSKA (reference sequence). Here the CDR3 DNA reads TGCAGTGCCACGTGGGGCGGGAGGTACGGTGAGCAGTTCTTC. Translating gives CSATWGGRYGEQFF.

The chain employs TRBV2 and TRBJ2-5, with 9 bases matching TRBD1. V shed 4 bases and J 3 bases; nucleotides not matched to a gene: 3. The germline gives CDR1 SNHLY, CDR2 FYNNEI. This CDR3 has 14 residues. The chain's CDR3 is CASSVRTGEETQYF. In DNA, the CDR3 is TGTGCCAGCAGTGTGAGGACAGGGGAAGAGACCCAGTACTTC.

This clonotype was seen ten or more times. The genes are TRBV5-4 and TRBJ2-5; D perhaps matches TRBD2 (7 bases). CDR3 length: 16 amino acids. V lost 4 bases and J lost 1, with 17 bases in between. CDR1 and CDR2 from the germline V gene are SGHNT and YYREEE (reference sequence). Written as DNA, the CDR3 is TGTGCCAGCAGCCTTGGGGGAGGGGGTCCCCAAGAGACCCAGTACTTC. Translation: CASSLGGGGPQETQYF.

Turning to this clonotype: A read error may be the cause here, since a much bigger clone is one base away. This chain connects TRBV2 to TRBJ2-2; a possible D gene is TRBD1 (6 bases). The germline CDR1 and CDR2 sequences are SNHLY and FYNNEI. V lost 6 bases and J 3 bases, leaving 14 bases between the germline ends. The CDR3 sequence is 15 residues long. The CDR3 DNA reads TGTGCCAGCAGCCCCTGGGACACTTACACCGGGGAGCTGTTTTTT. It translates to CASSPWDTYTGELFF. Variable domain in full (rest from reference TRBV2 and TRBJ2-2): EPEVTQTPSHQVTQMGQEVILRCVPISNHLYFYWYRQILGQKVEFLVSFYNNEISEKSEIFDDQFSVERPDGSNFTLKIRSTKLEDSAMYFCASSPWDTYTGELFFGEGSRLTVL.

A word on this clonotype: One end of the junction varies from germline; a read error may be responsible. The chain has TRBV11-2 and TRBJ1-1, with 7 bases fitting TRBD1. The CDR3 consists of 13 residues. The germline gives CDR1 SGHAT, CDR2 FQNNGV. CDR3 sequence: CASSQFADREAFF. The CDR3 nucleotides read TGCGCCAGCAGCCAGTTCGCGGACAGGGAAGCTTTCTTT.

J is TRBJ2-5 and V is TRBV2; a possible D gene is TRBD1 (5 bases). CDR1 is SNHLY and CDR2 is FYNNEI in the germline V gene. V lost 8 bases and J lost 2, with 12 bases in between. The CDR3 runs 13 residues. CDR3 loop: CASVRAGQETQYF. CDR3 in DNA: TGTGCCAGCGTCAGGGCAGGTCAAGAGACCCAGTACTTC.

Many counts were recorded for this clonotype. V gene TRBV6-4 combines with J gene TRBJ1-2; no clear D gene. There are 14 residues in the CDR3. CDR1 and CDR2 (germline): MRHNA, SNTAGT. The V and J ends lost 6 bases and 2 bases respectively, with 13 bases between them. The CDR3 DNA reads TGTGCCAGCAGCCGTGGGCGGAGGAACTATGGCTACACCTTC. Its protein is CASSRGRRNYGYTF.

The rearrangement uses TRBV5-1 and TRBJ1-1, with a tentative D call TRBD1 (5 bases). The CDR3 runs 13 residues. With 8 bases removed from V and 4 bases from J, the gap between germline ends came to 15 bases. Looked up from germline, CDR1 is SGHRS and CDR2 is YFSETQ. CDR3 region: CASSTQGTTEAFF. DNA for the CDR3: TGCGCCAGTTCCACCCAGGGTACCACTGAAGCTTTCTTT.

The rearrangement links TRBV29-1 to TRBJ1-5; maybe TRBD1 (5 bases). CDR3 size: 13 residues. V was clipped by 6 bases and J by 7 bases, with 16 bases between them. Per germline, CDR1 SQVTM and CDR2 ANQGSEA. In DNA form, the CDR3 reads TGCAGCGTCACTGCGGGGGGAGGCCAGCCCCAGCATTTT. This encodes CSVTAGGGQPQHF.

This clonotype was recorded at least ten times. This chain connects TRBV6-5 to TRBJ1-6, with D possibly matching TRBD1 (5 bases). Germline V gene lookup returns CDR1 MNHEY and CDR2 SVGAGI. Trimming took off 2 bases at V and 4 bases at J, with 15 bases between the two ends. The CDR3 consists of 17 residues. In nucleotides, the CDR3 is TGTGCCAGCAGTTACGGGTACTTAGGGGATTATAATTCACCCCTCCACTTT. This encodes CASSYGYLGDYNSPLHF.

This clonotype was counted only a few times. V and J are TRBV20-1 and TRBJ2-1; D is unclear. This CDR3 region has 10 residues. V was shortened by 5 bases and J by 8 bases, with 7 bases between the two germline ends. Germline-derived CDR1 and CDR2 are DFQATT and SNEGSKA (reference sequence). In DNA form, the CDR3 reads TGCAGTGCTGCGGCGGATGAGCAGTTCTTC. Translation: CSAAADEQFF.

This clonotype was seen repeatedly, ten times or more. The V gene is TRBV20-1, the J gene TRBJ2-7, with TRBD2 matching over 8 bases. With 6 bases clipped from V and 4 bases from J, the junction kept 8 bases outside the gene matches. This CDR3 has 13 residues. Germline V gene sequence: CDR1 DFQATT, CDR2 SNEGSKA (reference sequence). CDR3: CSAVAGGAYEQYF. The DNA of the CDR3 is TGCAGTGCCGTGGCGGGGGGCGCGTACGAGCAGTACTTC.

The V gene is TRBV20-1, the J gene TRBJ1-2, with TRBD1 matching over 8 bases. The J segment lost 8 bases and the V segment lost 5 bases, leaving 4 bases of the junction unmatched. This CDR3 spans 11 amino acids. The germline gives CDR1 DFQATT, CDR2 SNEGSKA (reference sequence). In DNA form, the CDR3 reads TGCAGTGCTTCAAGGACAGGGGGCTACACCTTC. This translates into CSASRTGGYTF.

This clonotype appeared many times. CDR3 in amino acids: CSGGTWTGSRTGANVLTF. The DNA for the CDR3 is TGCAGCGGCGGAACCTGGACAGGGTCGAGAACTGGGGCCAACGTCCTGACTTTC. V usage is TRBV29-1 and J usage is TRBJ2-6; 8 nucleotides line up with TRBD1. The CDR3 extends over 18 amino acids. CDR1 is SQVTM and CDR2 is ANQGSEA in the germline V gene. Trimming took 7 bases from V and 2 from J; bases not matched to a gene: 16.

This clonotype was picked up one time. Given a much more abundant clone one base away, this may be a read error. This chain uses TRBV12-3 or TRBV12-4 with TRBJ2-5; 12 bases map to TRBD2. The CDR3 has 14 amino acids. The CDR3 DNA sequence: TGTGCCAGCAGAATGACTAGCGGGAGAGAGACCCTGTACTTC. Translation gives CASRMTSGRETLYF.

This clonotype was seen more than once but under ten times. This chain joins TRBV29-1 and TRBJ2-3; no clear D gene. V was cut by 0 bases and J by 4 bases, with 5 bases left in between. There are 12 residues in the CDR3. Germline V gene data show CDR1 as SQVTM and CDR2 as ANQGSEA. The CDR3 here is CSVEDRSDTQYF. CDR3 nucleotide sequence: TGCAGCGTTGAAGATCGGTCAGATACGCAGTATTTT.

This clonotype was picked up many times. The gene calls are TRBV7-8 and TRBJ2-7; D unclear. The CDR3 length is 15 residues. Germline V CDR1 and CDR2: SGHVS, FQNEAQ. V gave up 1 base and J gave up 2 bases, with 12 bases separating them. CDR3 coding DNA: TGTGCCAGCAGCTTAGGAGGCGGATTCACCTACGAGCAGTACTTC. Amino acids: CASSLGGGFTYEQYF.